This entry concerns a single TCR beta chain. What antigen it recognizes has not been identified. No much larger clonotype is one base removed from it; base qualities were not supplied. The data are from a study of vaccination and CD4 T cells after COVID-19 (dated by TCRdb to between 2020 and 2023). As for the study more broadly: The convalescent cohort comprised six males and four females, including two Hispanic individuals, seven Caucasians, two Asians and one multiracial person. Participants got two doses of the Pfizer-BioNTech BNT162b2 vaccine (n=8) or two doses of the Moderna mRNA-1273 vaccine (n=2). Post-COVID blood samples were collected from convalescent patients a median of roughly 100 days after diagnosis, with a range of roughly 35 to 161 days. Post-vaccine blood samples were collected a median of about 11 weeks after the second vaccine dose, ranging from 14 to 241 days. The cultures were stimulated with overlapping spike peptide pools from SARS-CoV-2 and from the common cold coronaviruses HCoV-NL63, HCoV-OC43 and HCoV-229E. Control cultures received a CEFX viral epitope pool as the positive control, an HIV-1 Nef peptide pool as the negative control, or no peptide. In around 9 COVID-19 convalescent patients and a few infection-naive healthy vaccine recipients, researchers compared the spike-specific CD4+ TCR repertoire from before mRNA vaccination with the repertoire from after. At the TCR clonotype level, an earlier paper using these donors assessed memory CD4+ T cell crossreactivity between SARS-CoV-2 and common cold coronavirus spike proteins. Broad study findings and their caveats: Although the median number of SARS-CoV-2-reactive clonotypes went up from some 23 after infection to 38 after vaccination, the increase was not significant. Relatively few convalescent patients were included in the study, and early timepoints after natural infection were not analyzed. Nearly all vaccine-specific clones in convalescent patients (304 of 307) were mono-reactive for SARS-CoV-2 spike rather than cross-reactive with common cold coronaviruses. In convalescent patients, a median around 83% of post-vaccine SARS-CoV-2-reactive clones were detected only after vaccination, and vaccine-specific priming was suggested by this finding.

The treatment or condition label, as the study defines it: approximately 9-day PBMC culture with coronavirus spike peptide pools or control peptides (ViraFEST assay). CD4+ T cells from unexposed donors were collected before the COVID-19 pandemic (2011-2018). The ViraFEST assay was used in the study, in which antigen-specific T cells were expanded with peptide pools and expanded clonotypes were subsequently identified by TCR sequencing. Each well held under 2.5 million PBMCs cultured in IMDM containing around 5.1% human AB serum and approximately 10 IU/ml IL-2, with 7.5 to 10 ug/ml peptide pools added. Half of the culture medium was replaced with fresh IL-2-containing medium on days 3 and 7. After 10 days of culture, CD4+ T cells were isolated by negative selection using the EasySep CD4+ T cell isolation kit. As cell number allowed, CD4+ T cells from unexposed donors were tested for reactivity to SARS-CoV-2 S and N and to four common cold coronavirus spike pools. Ficoll-Paque Plus gradient centrifugation was used to isolate PBMCs from whole blood, and the isolated PBMCs were then either used fresh or cryopreserved at -140C. In general, triplicate wells were set up for every culture condition. Leukapheresis product for the unexposed donors was bought commercially.

The library came from PCR. DNA from cultured CD4+ T cells was subjected to TCR sequencing with the Oncomine TCR Beta short-read assay at the Johns Hopkins FTIC core. The QIAamp micro DNA kit was used to extract genomic DNA from the cultured CD4+ T cells. The Oncomine TCR Beta libraries from cultured CD4+ T cells were pooled using unique dual indexes and then sequenced on an Illumina iSeq 100. The paper's data handling went like this. Non-productive sequences were removed, and CDR3s not starting with C, not ending with F or W, or shorter than 7 amino acids were discarded. The MANAFEST web application identified antigen-specific clonotypes by comparing peptide-stimulated wells against reference wells and other culture wells. An FDR below 0.05, an odds ratio above 5, and a productive frequency above 0.1% in at least two of three replicate wells were required for clones to be considered positive. Cross-reactive clonotypes were defined as significantly expanded in both SARS-CoV-2 spike wells and at least one common cold coronavirus spike condition. Similarity between CDR3 sequences was evaluated in R version 3.6.1 using Levenshtein distances (stringdist) and unrooted phylogenetic trees (ape). TCRdb redid the processing of the public reads, applying fastp at Q25 and MiXCR, and retained in-frame beta chains. A single entry per CDR3 protein holds the most common genes and DNA from its merged rows. TCRdb, rather than the study authors, made the V and J calls. The sample has some 9,000 distinct CDR3 sequences on record, roughly 27% of them singletons. The ten largest clones capture 20% to 25% of the sample.

Reading from cysteine to phenylalanine, the CDR3 counts 16 amino acids. The entry retains the CDR3 DNA only, 48 bases that are in frame from base 1. Relative to germline, V is missing 5 bases and J is missing 5 bases, with 8 bases of the junction outside any gene match. From the germline V gene (reference sequence), CDR1 is DFQATT and CDR2 is SNEGSKA. The sequence came from a human donor in good health. The specimen was CD4+ T cells from blood, cultured in vitro. The receptor chain draws on TRBV20-1 and TRBJ2-3; 15 bases in the junction line up with TRBD2. In nucleotide form, the sequence is TGCAGTGCTCACGAAGGGACTAGCGGGAGGAAAGATACGCAGTATTTT. The translation is CSAHEGTSGRKDTQYF.